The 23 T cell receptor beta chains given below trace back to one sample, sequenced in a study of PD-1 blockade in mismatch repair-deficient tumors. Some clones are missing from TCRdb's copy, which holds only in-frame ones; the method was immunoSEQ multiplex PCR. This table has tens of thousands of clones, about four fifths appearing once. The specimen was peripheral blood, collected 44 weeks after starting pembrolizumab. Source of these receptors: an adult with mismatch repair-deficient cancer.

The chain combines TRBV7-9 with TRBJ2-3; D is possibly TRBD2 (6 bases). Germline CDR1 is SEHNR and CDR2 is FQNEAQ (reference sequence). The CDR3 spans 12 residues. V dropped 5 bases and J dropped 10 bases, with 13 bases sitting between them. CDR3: CASSLDSGAQYF. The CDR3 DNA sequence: TGTGCCAGCAGCCTAGACTCGGGGGCGCAGTATTTT. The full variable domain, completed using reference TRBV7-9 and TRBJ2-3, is DTGVSQNPRHKITKRGQNVTFRCDPISEHNRLYWYRQTLGQGPEFLTYFQNEAQLEKSRLLSDRFSAERPKGSFSTLEIQRTEQGDSAMYLCASSLDSGAQYFGPGTRLTVL.

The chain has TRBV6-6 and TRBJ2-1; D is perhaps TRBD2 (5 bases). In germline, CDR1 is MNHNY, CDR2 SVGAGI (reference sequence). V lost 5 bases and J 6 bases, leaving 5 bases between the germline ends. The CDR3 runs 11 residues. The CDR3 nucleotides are TGTGCCAGCAGTGGAGGCAATGAGCAGTTCTTC. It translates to CASSGGNEQFF.

The CDR3 spells CASSSSLLTEYEQYF. The CDR3 DNA is TGTGCCAGCTCATCCTCTCTACTGACAGAATACGAGCAGTACTTC. V usage is TRBV18 and J usage is TRBJ2-7; maybe TRBD1 (5 bases). Trimming pared 5 bases from V and 4 bases from J, leaving 18 bases between. This CDR3 has 15 amino acids. Germline assignment: CDR1 KGHSH and CDR2 LQKENI.

The CDR3 sequence: CAWRETGGDTDTQYF. The DNA for the CDR3 is TGTGCCTGGAGAGAGACAGGGGGGGACACAGATACGCAGTATTTT. The chain is built from TRBV30 and TRBJ2-3, with 9 bases aligning to TRBD1. Trimming at V came to 3 bases and at J to 2 bases, leaving 6 bases not matched to a gene. Germline V CDR1 and CDR2: GTSNPN, SVGIG (reference sequence). This CDR3 has 15 amino acids.

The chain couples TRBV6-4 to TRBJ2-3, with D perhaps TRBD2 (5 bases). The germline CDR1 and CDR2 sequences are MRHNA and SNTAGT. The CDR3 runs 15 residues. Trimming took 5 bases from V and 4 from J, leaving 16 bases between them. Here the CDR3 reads CASSLTSEGADTQYF. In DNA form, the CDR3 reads TGTGCCAGCAGTCTGACGTCAGAGGGCGCAGATACGCAGTATTTT.

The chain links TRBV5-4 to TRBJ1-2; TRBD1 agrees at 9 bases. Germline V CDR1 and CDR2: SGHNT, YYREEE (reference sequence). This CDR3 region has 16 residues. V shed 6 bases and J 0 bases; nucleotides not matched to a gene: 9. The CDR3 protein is CASTPGQGSTNYGYTF. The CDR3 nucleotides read TGTGCCAGCACCCCGGGACAGGGATCGACTAACTATGGCTACACCTTC. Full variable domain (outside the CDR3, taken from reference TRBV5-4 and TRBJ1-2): ETGVTQSPTHLIKTRGQQVTLRCSSQSGHNTVSWYQQALGQGPQFIFQYYREEENGRGNFPPRFSGLQFPNYSSELNVNALELDDSALYLCASTPGQGSTNYGYTFGSGTRLTVV.

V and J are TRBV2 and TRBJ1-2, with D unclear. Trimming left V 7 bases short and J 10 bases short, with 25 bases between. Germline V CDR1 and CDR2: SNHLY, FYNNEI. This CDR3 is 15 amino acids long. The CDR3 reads CASKVIGSLYRDYTF. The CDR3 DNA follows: TGTGCCAGCAAGGTGATCGGATCGCTGTATCGAGACTACACCTTC.

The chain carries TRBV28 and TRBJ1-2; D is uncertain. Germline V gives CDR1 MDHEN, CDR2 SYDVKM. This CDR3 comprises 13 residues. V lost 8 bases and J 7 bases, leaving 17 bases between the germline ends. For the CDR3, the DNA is TGTGCCAGCGGACTCCTCAAGGCGGCTGGCTACACCTTC. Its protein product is CASGLLKAAGYTF.

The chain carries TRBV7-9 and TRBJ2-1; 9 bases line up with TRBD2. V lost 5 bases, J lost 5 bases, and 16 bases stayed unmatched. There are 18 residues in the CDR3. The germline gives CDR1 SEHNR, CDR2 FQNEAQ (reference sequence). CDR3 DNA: TGTGCCAGCAGCCCACTAGAGCGACTAGCGGAACCACACAATGAGCAGTTCTTC. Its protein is CASSPLERLAEPHNEQFF.

The CDR3 spells CASSPWRGDNQPQHF. The CDR3 coding sequence is TGTGCCAGCAGTCCCTGGCGGGGGGACAATCAGCCCCAGCATTTT. J is TRBJ1-5 and V is TRBV27; the D gene is possibly TRBD1 (5 bases). V was cut by 5 bases and J by 3 bases, with 14 bases left in between. Germline CDR1 and CDR2: MNHEY and SMNVEV (reference sequence). The CDR3 consists of 15 residues.

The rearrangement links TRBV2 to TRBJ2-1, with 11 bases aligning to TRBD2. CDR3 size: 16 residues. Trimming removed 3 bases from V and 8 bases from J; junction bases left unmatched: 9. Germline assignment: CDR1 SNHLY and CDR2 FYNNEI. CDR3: CASSDNLAGGSDEQFF. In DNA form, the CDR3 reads TGTGCCAGCAGTGATAATCTAGCGGGAGGATCCGATGAGCAGTTCTTC. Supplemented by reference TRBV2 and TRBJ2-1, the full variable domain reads EPEVTQTPSHQVTQMGQEVILRCVPISNHLYFYWYRQILGQKVEFLVSFYNNEISEKSEIFDDQFSVERPDGSNFTLKIRSTKLEDSAMYFCASSDNLAGGSDEQFFGPGTRLTVL.

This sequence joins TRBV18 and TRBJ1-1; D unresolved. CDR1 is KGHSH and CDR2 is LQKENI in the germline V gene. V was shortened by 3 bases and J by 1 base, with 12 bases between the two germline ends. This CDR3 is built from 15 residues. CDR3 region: CASSPGGSGNTEAFF. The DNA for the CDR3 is TGTGCCAGCTCACCCGGAGGGTCCGGGAACACTGAAGCTTTCTTT. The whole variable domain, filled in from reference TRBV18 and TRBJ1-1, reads NAGVMQNPRHLVRRRGQEARLRCSPMKGHSHVYWYRQLPEEGLKFMVYLQKENIIDESGMPKERFSAEFPKEGPSILRIQQVVRGDSAAYFCASSPGGSGNTEAFFGQGTRLTVV.

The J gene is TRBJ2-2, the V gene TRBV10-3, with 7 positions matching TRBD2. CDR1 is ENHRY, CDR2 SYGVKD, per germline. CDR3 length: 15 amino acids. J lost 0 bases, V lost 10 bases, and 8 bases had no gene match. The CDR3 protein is CATWRESPNTGELFF. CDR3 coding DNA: TGTGCCACCTGGCGGGAGTCCCCGAACACCGGGGAGCTGTTTTTT.

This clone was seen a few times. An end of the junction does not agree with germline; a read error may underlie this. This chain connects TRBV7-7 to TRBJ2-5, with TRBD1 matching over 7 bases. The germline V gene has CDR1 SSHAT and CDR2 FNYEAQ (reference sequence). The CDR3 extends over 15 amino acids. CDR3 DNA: TGTGCTAGCAGTCCGCAGGGGGTGCTCGGGGAGACCCAGTACTTC. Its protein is CASSPQGVLGETQYF.

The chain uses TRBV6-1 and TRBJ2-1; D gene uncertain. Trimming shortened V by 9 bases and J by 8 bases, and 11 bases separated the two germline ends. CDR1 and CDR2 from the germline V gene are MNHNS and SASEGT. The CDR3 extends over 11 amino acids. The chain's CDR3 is CASFDADEQFF. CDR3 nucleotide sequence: TGTGCCAGTTTTGACGCCGATGAGCAGTTCTTC.

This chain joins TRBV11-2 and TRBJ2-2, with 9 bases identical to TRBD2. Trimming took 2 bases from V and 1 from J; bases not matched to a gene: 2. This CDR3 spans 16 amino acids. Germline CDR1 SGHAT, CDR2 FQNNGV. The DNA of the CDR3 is TGTGCCAGCAGCTTACTAGCGGGACAGAACACCGGGGAGCTGTTTTTT. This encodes CASSLLAGQNTGELFF. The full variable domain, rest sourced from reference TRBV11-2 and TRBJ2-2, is EAGVAQSPRYKIIEKRQSVAFWCNPISGHATLYWYQQILGQGPKLLIQFQNNGVVDDSQLPKDRFSAERLKGVDSTLKIQPAKLEDSAVYLCASSLLAGQNTGELFFGEGSRLTVL.

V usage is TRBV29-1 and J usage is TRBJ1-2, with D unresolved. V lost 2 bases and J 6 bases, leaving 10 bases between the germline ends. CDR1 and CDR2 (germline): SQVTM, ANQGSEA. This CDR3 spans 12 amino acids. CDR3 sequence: CSVELGRDGYTF. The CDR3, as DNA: TGCAGCGTTGAACTAGGCCGGGATGGCTACACCTTC.

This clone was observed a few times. CDR3 protein: CASSKADGDWKQYF. In DNA form, the CDR3 reads TGTGCCAGCAGCAAGGCTGACGGTGATTGGAAGCAGTACTTC. The chain combines TRBV6-5 with TRBJ2-7; the D is unclear. V was pared by 6 bases and J by 8 bases, with 20 bases between. Germline V CDR1 and CDR2: MNHEY, SVGAGI. CDR3 length equals 14 residues.

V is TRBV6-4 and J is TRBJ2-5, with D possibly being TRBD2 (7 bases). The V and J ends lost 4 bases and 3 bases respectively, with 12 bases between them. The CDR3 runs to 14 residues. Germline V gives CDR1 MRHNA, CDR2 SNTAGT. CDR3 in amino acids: CASSVRGGEETQYF. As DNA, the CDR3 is TGTGCCAGCAGTGTTAGAGGGGGGGAAGAGACCCAGTACTTC.

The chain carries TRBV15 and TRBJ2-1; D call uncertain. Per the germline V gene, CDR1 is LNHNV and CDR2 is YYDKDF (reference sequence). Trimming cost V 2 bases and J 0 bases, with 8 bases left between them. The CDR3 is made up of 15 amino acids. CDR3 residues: CATSRSASSYNEQFF. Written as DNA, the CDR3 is TGTGCCACCAGCAGATCCGCTAGCTCCTACAATGAGCAGTTCTTC. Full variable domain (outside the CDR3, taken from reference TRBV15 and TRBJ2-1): DAMVIQNPRYQVTQFGKPVTLSCSQTLNHNVMYWYQQKSSQAPKLLFHYYDKDFNNEADTPDNFQSRRPNTSFCFLDIRSPGLGDTAMYLCATSRSASSYNEQFFGPGTRLTVL.

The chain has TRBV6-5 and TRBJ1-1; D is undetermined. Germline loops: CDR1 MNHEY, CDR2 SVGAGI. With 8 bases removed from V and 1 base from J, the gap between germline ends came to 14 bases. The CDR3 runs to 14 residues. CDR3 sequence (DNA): TGTGCCAGCTCCGGAGGGAGCCCGAACACTGAAGCTTTCTTT. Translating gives CASSGGSPNTEAFF.

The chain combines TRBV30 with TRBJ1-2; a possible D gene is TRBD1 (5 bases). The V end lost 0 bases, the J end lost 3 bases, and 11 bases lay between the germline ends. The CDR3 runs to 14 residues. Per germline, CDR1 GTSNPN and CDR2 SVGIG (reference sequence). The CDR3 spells CAWSVLGRYYGYTF. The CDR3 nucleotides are TGTGCCTGGAGTGTACTGGGACGCTACTATGGCTACACCTTC.

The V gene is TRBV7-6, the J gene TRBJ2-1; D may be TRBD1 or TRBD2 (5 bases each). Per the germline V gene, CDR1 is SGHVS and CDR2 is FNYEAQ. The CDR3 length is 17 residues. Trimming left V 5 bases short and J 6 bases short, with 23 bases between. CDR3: CASSRGTARTLINEQFF. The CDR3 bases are TGTGCCAGCAGCCGAGGGACGGCGAGGACCCTAATCAATGAGCAGTTCTTC.